Sequencing of this TCR beta chain was carried out in a study of T-cell reconstitution after alpha-beta-depleted transplantation in children. Unique molecular identifiers tagged the TCRbeta library. TCRdb analysed the PCR reads with MiXCR anew, one entry per CDR3 protein. The sample shows 190,000 or so distinct CDR3 sequences, more than 6.5% of them seen only once. This CDR3 region has 14 residues. Trimming took off 3 bases at V and 8 bases at J, with 17 bases between the two ends. Germline values: CDR1 SNHLY, CDR2 FYNNEI. This TCR came from a human donor who donated a stem cell graft to a child with Wiskott-Aldrich syndrome. The specimen comprised PBMCs from the stem cell graft donor, sampled from the stem cell graft. The V call is TRBV2, the J call TRBJ2-7; tentative D call: TRBD1 (7 bases). CDR3 DNA sequence: TGTGCCAGCAGTGAGCGACAGGGAGGTAGTAAGCAGTACTTC. It encodes CASSERQGGSKQYF.